This entry lists 9 T cell receptor beta chains sequenced from one sample in a study of blood T cells in healthy people across ages. The second PCR ran about 6 to 11 cycles with a sample-barcoded 5' primer and J-beta primers. TCRdb ran MiXCR on the 5' RACE reads and lists one entry per CDR3 protein. This table has over a million distinct CDR3 sequences, over 35% appearing once. Material for sequencing was blood. These receptor sequences come from a woman aged 55 to 70 in good health.

V usage is TRBV20-1 and J usage is TRBJ2-5; D unclear. TRBJ2-7 explains the end of the DNA better; the J call may be wrong. The V gene's germline CDR1 is DFQATT and CDR2 SNEGSKA (reference sequence). The CDR3 contains 10 residues. The CDR3 is CSASVHEQYF. The CDR3 nucleotides read TGCAGTGCTAGCGTCCACGAGCAGTACTTC.

DNA for the CDR3: TGTGCCAGCAAGGCGGGAGGAAGCGATGAGCAGTTCTTC. Protein: CASKAGGSDEQFF. The genes are TRBV12-3 or TRBV12-4 and TRBJ2-1, with TRBD2 matching over 8 bases. J gave up 8 bases and V 7 bases, and 7 bases lay outside the gene matches. The CDR3 sequence is 13 residues long.

The table lists this clonotype with a few counts. The V call is TRBV21-1, the J call TRBJ1-2; whether TRBD1, the table's D call, matches the DNA was not checked. TRBV21-1 is given as a pseudogene. This CDR3 region has 14 residues. CDR3 residues: CASSKTGVLDGYTF. CDR3 DNA sequence: TGTGCCAGCAGCAAAACAGGGGTCCTAGATGGCTACACCTTC.

V and J are TRBV4-1 and TRBJ2-7; a possible D gene is TRBD1 (6 bases). In germline, CDR1 is MGHRA, CDR2 YSYEKL. The germline V and J ends were trimmed by 4 bases and 2 bases, with 15 bases remaining between them. The CDR3 covers 15 residues. Here the CDR3 reads CASSPDPTGTYEQYF. CDR3 DNA sequence: TGCGCCAGCAGCCCCGACCCGACAGGAACCTACGAGCAGTACTTC.

The chain uses TRBV6-1 and TRBJ2-7; the D gene could be TRBD1 or TRBD2 (5 bases each). Between the trimmed V and J ends, which lost 6 bases and 2 bases, there was a span of 11 bases. Germline V gene lookup returns CDR1 MNHNS and CDR2 SASEGT. The CDR3 length is 13 residues. In DNA form, the CDR3 reads TGTGCCAGCAGGAGGGGTGACCCCTACGAGCAGTACTTC. Protein sequence: CASRRGDPYEQYF.

This sequence joins TRBV4-2 and TRBJ2-5; 11 bases agree with TRBD2. Germline V gene lookup returns CDR1 LGHNA and CDR2 YNFKEQ. V was clipped by 0 bases and J by 11 bases; unmatched bases: 20. The CDR3 consists of 19 residues. For the CDR3, the DNA is TGTGCCAGCAGCCAAGAGGGAACTAGCGGGAGCCTCTCCTACAATAAGCAGTACTTC. Protein: CASSQEGTSGSLSYNKQYF.

This clonotype was observed a few times. The chain uses TRBV12-5 and TRBJ2-7; possibly TRBD2 for D (7 bases). V lost 1 base, J lost 3 bases, and 16 bases lay in between. The CDR3 runs 16 residues. From germline, CDR1 is LGHNT and CDR2 FRNRAP. CDR3: CASGLGGAGVVYEQYF. The DNA of the CDR3 is TGTGCTAGTGGTTTGGGGGGGGCGGGAGTCGTCTACGAGCAGTACTTC.

The chain recombines TRBV12-3 or TRBV12-4 with TRBJ2-1; 7 bases align to TRBD2. After removal of 3 bases from V and 13 bases from J, the junction contained 15 bases not matched to a gene. The CDR3 extends over 15 amino acids. This chain's CDR3 is CASSLSREEVETQFF. The CDR3 region has the DNA TGTGCCAGCAGTTTGTCTCGGGAGGAGGTAGAGACCCAGTTCTTC.

The chain has TRBV6-1 and TRBJ2-1, with 15 positions matching TRBD2. With V trimmed by 5 bases and J by 6 bases, 14 bases remained unmatched. CDR1 and CDR2 from the germline V gene are MNHNS and SASEGT. The length of the CDR3 is 19 residues. CDR3 sequence reads: CASSPFSGTSGRSINEQFF. The CDR3 DNA is TGTGCCAGCAGTCCCTTCTCCGGGACTAGCGGGAGGAGCATCAATGAGCAGTTCTTC.